A selection of T cell receptor beta chains follows, all from one sample in a study of human versus mouse CDR3 diversity and MHC coevolution. The assay was immunoSEQ multiplex PCR, and TCRdb's table has in-frame clones only and misses some. The data contain about 60,000 clones, approximately 94% of them seen just once; the ten biggest clones take up approximately 19%. The sample taken for sequencing was naive CD4+ T cells from blood. The receptors were sampled from a person in their sixties or seventies in good health. The CDR3 runs from the conserved cysteine through the conserved F or W. Fields, in order: J gene, D gene, V gene, clone size, CDR3 protein, CDR3 DNA. The D gene is left open where the match is weak. Only some rows state a clone size, as once, few, many or a class for expanded clones.

j_gene: TRBJ1-5
d_gene: .
v_gene: TRBV7-2
abundance: once
CDR3aa: CASGTGQGQPQHF
CDR3nt: TGTGCCAGTGGAACAGGGCAGGGGCAGCCCCAGCATTTT

j_gene: TRBJ2-7
d_gene: TRBD2
v_gene: TRBV6-5
abundance: .
CDR3aa: CASSYLLAGAQKYF
CDR3nt: TGTGCCAGCAGTTACTTACTAGCGGGCGCCCAGAAGTACTTC

j_gene: TRBJ2-5
d_gene: TRBD2
v_gene: TRBV5-4
abundance: .
CDR3aa: CASSSGLAGSETQYF
CDR3nt: TGTGCCAGCAGCAGTGGACTAGCGGGTTCGGAGACCCAGTACTTC

j_gene: TRBJ2-5
d_gene: TRBD1
v_gene: TRBV18
abundance: .
CDR3aa: CASSPQGQGLGEQYF
CDR3nt: TGTGCCAGCTCACCCCAGGGACAGGGTCTGGGGGAGCAGTACTTC

j_gene: TRBJ2-5
d_gene: TRBD2
v_gene: TRBV4-2
abundance: .
CDR3aa: CASSQARGLAGGQETQYF
CDR3nt: TGTGCCAGCAGCCAAGCCCGGGGACTAGCGGGAGGTCAGGAGACCCAGTACTTC

j_gene: TRBJ2-5
d_gene: .
v_gene: TRBV18
abundance: .
CDR3aa: CASSPNEGGETQYF
CDR3nt: TGTGCCAGCTCACCAAATGAAGGGGGAGAGACCCAGTACTTC

j_gene: TRBJ2-7
d_gene: .
v_gene: TRBV6-5
abundance: .
CDR3aa: CASSENREGEQYF
CDR3nt: TGTGCCAGCAGTGAGAACAGGGAAGGGGAGCAGTACTTC

j_gene: TRBJ2-2
d_gene: .
v_gene: TRBV25-1
abundance: .
CDR3aa: CARPPRKENTGELFF
CDR3nt: TGTGCCAGGCCGCCGCGGAAAGAGAACACCGGGGAGCTGTTTTTT

j_gene: TRBJ2-5
d_gene: .
v_gene: TRBV5-4
abundance: .
CDR3aa: CASSRGGGDQETQYF
CDR3nt: TGTGCCAGCAGCCGAGGAGGGGGCGATCAAGAGACCCAGTACTTC

j_gene: TRBJ2-7
d_gene: .
v_gene: TRBV12-1
abundance: .
CDR3aa: CASSFASQGGLCYEQYF
CDR3nt: TGTGCCAGCAGCTTTGCGTCACAGGGGGGTCTATGTTACGAGCAGTACTTC

j_gene: TRBJ2-2
d_gene: TRBD2
v_gene: TRBV5-1
abundance: .
CDR3aa: CASSSQGGRDTGELFF
CDR3nt: TGCGCCAGCAGCTCACAGGGCGGGAGGGACACCGGGGAGCTGTTTTTT

j_gene: TRBJ2-2
d_gene: .
v_gene: TRBV6-5
abundance: .
CDR3aa: CASSPPGTSTGELFF
CDR3nt: TGTGCCAGCAGTCCCCCGGGGACAAGCACCGGGGAGCTGTTTTTT

j_gene: TRBJ2-7
d_gene: TRBD2
v_gene: TRBV10-3
abundance: once
CDR3aa: CAISGVVAGNEQYF
CDR3nt: TGTGCCATCAGTGGAGTAGTAGCGGGGAACGAGCAGTACTTC

j_gene: TRBJ1-3
d_gene: TRBD1
v_gene: TRBV5-1
abundance: .
CDR3aa: CASSLGPTGYGNTIYF
CDR3nt: TGCGCCAGCAGCTTGGGTCCGACAGGGTATGGAAACACCATATATTTT

j_gene: TRBJ1-1
d_gene: TRBD1
v_gene: TRBV5-1
abundance: .
CDR3aa: CASSPRDRENTEAFF
CDR3nt: TGCGCCAGCAGCCCCCGGGACAGGGAGAACACTGAAGCTTTCTTT

j_gene: TRBJ1-1
d_gene: .
v_gene: TRBV9
abundance: .
CDR3aa: CASSVGPGGTEAFF
CDR3nt: TGTGCCAGCAGCGTAGGACCAGGTGGTACTGAAGCTTTCTTT

j_gene: TRBJ1-3
d_gene: TRBD1
v_gene: TRBV10-3
abundance: .
CDR3aa: CAISGQAASGNTIYF
CDR3nt: TGTGCCATCAGCGGACAGGCGGCCTCTGGAAACACCATATATTTT